Listed here is a single T cell receptor (beta chain). Original data processing: Amplification from reference gene primers served as the basis for estimated nucleated cell counts. TCRdb's copy holds only in-frame clones and misses some; the assay was immunoSEQ multiplex PCR. Clone size and the V and J calls come from that table; the DNA yielded D and trimming. Of roughly 340,000 clones listed, around 91% are singletons. After removal of 6 bases from V and 2 bases from J, the junction contained 3 bases not matched to a gene. The CDR3 consists of 14 residues. CDR1 and CDR2 (germline): MNHNY, SVGAGI (reference sequence). These data belong to a study of blood T cell repertoires in COVID-19. At the level of the study: Samples of COVID-19 (acute and convalescent) were obtained from the United States, Italy and Spain. PBMCs, B-cell-depleted T cells, or T cells were the source of the cDNA or gDNA that made up the material.

The TCR was taken from a woman between 18 and 29 years old who had recovered from COVID-19. The rearrangement joins TRBV6-6 to TRBJ2-1; TRBD2 agrees at 8 bases. The material sequenced was peripheral blood. The chain's CDR3 is CASRTSAAYNEQFF. The CDR3 DNA follows: TGTGCCAGCAGGACTAGCGCCGCCTACAATGAGCAGTTCTTC.